This TCR beta chain derives from a study of vaccination and CD4 T cells after COVID-19. On the study more broadly: SARS-CoV-2, HCoV-NL63, HCoV-OC43 and HCoV-229E supplied the overlapping spike peptides used to stimulate cells.

Treatment meaning: roughly nine-day PBMC culture with coronavirus spike peptide pools or control peptides (ViraFEST assay). Trimming shortened V by 3 bases and J by 7 bases, and 13 bases separated the two germline ends. Germline CDR1 and CDR2: KGHSH and LQKENI. The CDR3 runs to 14 residues. Regarding this clonotype: Antigen specificity is unknown.

Cultured CD4+ T cell DNA was sequenced using the Oncomine TCR Beta short-read assay. TCRdb re-called the PCR reads through MiXCR, storing one row per CDR3 protein. The sample yields 15,000 to 20,000 distinct CDR3 sequences, 49% seen once. The chain couples TRBV18 to TRBJ1-3; D not resolved. The TCR comes from a human donor who had recovered from COVID-19. The sequencing sample was made of CD4+ T cells from blood, cultured in vitro. The CDR3 loop is CASSPGENRNTIYF. The CDR3 DNA reads as TGTGCCAGCTCACCTGGGGAGAATCGGAACACCATATATTTT.